The clone carrying this T cell receptor beta chain was seen only once. Its antigen remains unidentified. A sample-barcoded 5' primer and a J-beta primer mix were used in a second PCR of roughly 7 to 11 cycles. TCRdb called the 5' RACE reads again in MiXCR, with one record for every CDR3 protein. The sample consists of roughly 830,000 distinct CDR3 sequences, 60% to 80% of them appearing once. The data belong to a study of blood T cells in healthy people across ages. General study findings and limits: Diversity was higher, and naive CD4+ cells more numerous, in long-lived donors than in aged donors. CMV infection status of these donors was not known.

Germline lookup yields CDR1 MNHEY and CDR2 SVGEGT. Unmatched junction bases numbered 13, after V lost 5 bases and J lost 7 bases. The CDR3 totals 16 residues. Sequencing was performed on blood. J is TRBJ2-1 and V is TRBV6-2 or TRBV6-3; 8 bases match TRBD2. The sequence was collected from a man younger than 40 in good health. CDR3 sequence (DNA): TGTGCCAGCAGTCCGAATTACGGCGGGGGGCGGAATGAGCAGTTCTTC. As protein: CASSPNYGGGRNEQFF.